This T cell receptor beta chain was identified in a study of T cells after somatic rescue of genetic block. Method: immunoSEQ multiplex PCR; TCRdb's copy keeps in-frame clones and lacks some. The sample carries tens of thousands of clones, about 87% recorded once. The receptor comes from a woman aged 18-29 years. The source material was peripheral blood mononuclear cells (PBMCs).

This chain's CDR3 is CASSPDSNQPQHF. The CDR3 DNA is TGTGCCAGCTCACCAGACAGCAATCAGCCCCAGCATTTT. This chain connects TRBV18 to TRBJ1-5, with no clear D. This CDR3 spans 13 amino acids. CDR1 and CDR2 (germline): KGHSH, LQKENI. With 2 bases removed from V and 1 base from J, the gap between germline ends came to 3 bases.